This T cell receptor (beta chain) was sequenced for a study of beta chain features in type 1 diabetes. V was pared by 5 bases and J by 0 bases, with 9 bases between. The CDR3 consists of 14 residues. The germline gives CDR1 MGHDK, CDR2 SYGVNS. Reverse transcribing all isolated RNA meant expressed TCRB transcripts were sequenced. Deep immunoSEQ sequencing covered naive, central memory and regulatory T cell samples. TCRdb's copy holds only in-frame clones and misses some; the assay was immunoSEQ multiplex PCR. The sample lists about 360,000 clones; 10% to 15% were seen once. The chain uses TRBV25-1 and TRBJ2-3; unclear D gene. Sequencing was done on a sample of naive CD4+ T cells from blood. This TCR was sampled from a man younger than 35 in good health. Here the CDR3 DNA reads TGTGCCAGCAGTCAGGCCGGAAGCACAGATACGCAGTATTTT. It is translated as CASSQAGSTDTQYF.